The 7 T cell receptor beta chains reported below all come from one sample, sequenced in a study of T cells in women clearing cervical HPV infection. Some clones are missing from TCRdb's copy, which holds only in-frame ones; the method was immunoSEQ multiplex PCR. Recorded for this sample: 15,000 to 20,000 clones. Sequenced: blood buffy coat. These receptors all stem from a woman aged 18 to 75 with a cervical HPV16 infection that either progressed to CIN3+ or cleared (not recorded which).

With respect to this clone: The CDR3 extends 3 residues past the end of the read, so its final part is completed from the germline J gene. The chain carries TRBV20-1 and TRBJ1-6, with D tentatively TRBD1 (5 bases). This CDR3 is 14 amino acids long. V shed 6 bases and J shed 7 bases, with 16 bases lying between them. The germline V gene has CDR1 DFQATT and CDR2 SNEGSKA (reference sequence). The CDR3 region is CSASDNTINSPLHF. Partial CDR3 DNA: TGCAGTGCCTCGGACAATACCATCAATTCACCC.

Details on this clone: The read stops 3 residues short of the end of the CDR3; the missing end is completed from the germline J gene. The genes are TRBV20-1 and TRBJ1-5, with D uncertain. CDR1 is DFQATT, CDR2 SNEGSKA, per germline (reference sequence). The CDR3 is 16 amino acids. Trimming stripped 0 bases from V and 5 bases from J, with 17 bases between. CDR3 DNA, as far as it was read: TGCAGTGCTAGAGACGAGGGTCCCGGATCATATCAGCCC. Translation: CSARDEGPGSYQP. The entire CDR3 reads CSARDEGPGSYQPQHF.

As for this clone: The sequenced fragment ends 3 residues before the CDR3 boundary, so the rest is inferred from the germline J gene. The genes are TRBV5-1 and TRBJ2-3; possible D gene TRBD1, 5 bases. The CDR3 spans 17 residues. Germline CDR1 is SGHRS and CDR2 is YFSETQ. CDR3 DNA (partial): TGCGCCAGCAGCTTGGACAGTAGGGGCTCGTACCAAGAGACG. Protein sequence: CASSLDSRGSYQET. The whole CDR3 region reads CASSLDSRGSYQETQYF.

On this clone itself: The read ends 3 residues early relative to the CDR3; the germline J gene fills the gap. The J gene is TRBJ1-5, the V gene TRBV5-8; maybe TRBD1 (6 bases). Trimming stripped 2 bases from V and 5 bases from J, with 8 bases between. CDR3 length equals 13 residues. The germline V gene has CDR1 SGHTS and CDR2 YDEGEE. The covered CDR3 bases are TGTGCCAGCAGCTTCAGGGGCGATCAGCCC. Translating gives CASSFRGDQP. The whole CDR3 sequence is CASSFRGDQPQHF. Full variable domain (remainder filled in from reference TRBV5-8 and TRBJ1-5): EAGVTQSPTHLIKTRGQQATLRCSPISGHTSVYWYQQALGLGLQFLLWYDEGEERNRGNFPPRFSGRQFPNYSSELNVNALELEDSALYLCASSFRGDQPQHFGDGTRLSIL.

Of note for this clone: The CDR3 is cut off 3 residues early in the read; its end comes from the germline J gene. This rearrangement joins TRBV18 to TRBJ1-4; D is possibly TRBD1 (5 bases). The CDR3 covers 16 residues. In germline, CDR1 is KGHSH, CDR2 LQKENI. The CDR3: CASSPLTPTGANVLFF. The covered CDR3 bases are TGTGCCAGCTCACCTTTAACACCTACTGGGGCCAACGTA.

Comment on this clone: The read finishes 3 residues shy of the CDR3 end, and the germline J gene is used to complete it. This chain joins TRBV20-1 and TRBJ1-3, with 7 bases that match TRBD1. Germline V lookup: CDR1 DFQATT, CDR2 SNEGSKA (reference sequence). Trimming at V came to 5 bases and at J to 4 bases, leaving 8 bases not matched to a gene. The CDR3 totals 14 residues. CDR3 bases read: TGCAGTGCTTTTGTCCCGGGACAGGGAAACACC. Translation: CSAFVPGQGNT. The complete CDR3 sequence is CSAFVPGQGNTIYF.

The CDR3 spells CASSLKSGGPYEQYF. CDR3 DNA (partial): TGTGCCAGCAGTTTAAAGTCGGGGGGCCCCTACGAG. J is TRBJ2-7 and V is TRBV27, with D possibly being TRBD2 (7 bases). The read terminates 3 residues ahead of where the CDR3 ends, so the germline J gene completes it. V was clipped by 2 bases and J by 2 bases, with 13 bases between them. Per germline, CDR1 MNHEY and CDR2 SMNVEV (reference sequence). The CDR3 covers 15 residues.